These 27 T cell receptor beta chains share one sample of origin, sequenced in a study of shared clonotypes between healthy human individuals (TCRdb year 2020). Library construction relied on the immunoSEQ multiplex PCR assay. TCRdb provides this immuneACCESS table in a form limited to in-frame rearrangements. Some clones are lacking; in checked studies, under half of them reflect an unresolved V gene, and why the rest are absent is not known. This sample has over a million clones in its table, and 70% to 80% of those were observed once. Approximately 1.5% of the sample is held by the ten biggest clonotypes. The material sequenced was memory CD4+ T cells sorted from blood. The cell subset or site label here, explained by the study, means: CD45RA-negative fraction. These receptors came from a man between 18 and 29 years old in good health.

The rearrangement uses TRBV5-1 and TRBJ2-1, with 8 bases lining up with TRBD1. Germline assignment: CDR1 SGHRS and CDR2 YFSETQ. This CDR3 spans 17 amino acids. V trimming: 4 bases; J trimming: 0 bases; junction bases outside the gene matches: 9. The DNA of the CDR3 is TGCGCCAGCAGCGTGAAGCAGGGGGCAATCTCCTACAATGAGCAGTTCTTC. Its translation: CASSVKQGAISYNEQFF.

Only one count was recorded for this clone. This sample also contains other DNA sequences that code for the same CDR3. The chain links TRBV2 to TRBJ1-4, with D perhaps TRBD1 (6 bases). The CDR3 loop spans 14 amino acids. Trimming took 4 bases from V and 7 from J, leaving 13 bases between them. Germline CDR1 is SNHLY and CDR2 is FYNNEI. Here the CDR3 reads CASSVGTRGEKLFF. The CDR3, as DNA: TGTGCCAGCAGTGTGGGGACCAGGGGTGAAAAACTGTTTTTT. Full variable domain (outside the CDR3, taken from reference TRBV2 and TRBJ1-4): EPEVTQTPSHQVTQMGQEVILRCVPISNHLYFYWYRQILGQKVEFLVSFYNNEISEKSEIFDDQFSVERPDGSNFTLKIRSTKLEDSAMYFCASSVGTRGEKLFFGSGTQLSVL.

The chain is built from TRBV30 and TRBJ2-2, with 11 bases matching TRBD2. This CDR3 is 19 amino acids long. V gave up 4 bases and J gave up 5 bases; unmatched junction bases: 18. In germline, CDR1 is GTSNPN, CDR2 SVGIG (reference sequence). The CDR3 sequence is CAWKDLGWLGTSGTGELFF. The CDR3 DNA reads TGTGCCTGGAAAGACTTGGGGTGGTTAGGGACTAGCGGTACCGGGGAGCTGTTTTTT.

The chain couples TRBV6-4 to TRBJ2-1; maybe TRBD2 (6 bases). In germline, CDR1 is MRHNA, CDR2 SNTAGT. V lost 3 bases to trimming and J lost 4 bases, with 16 bases between them. CDR3 length: 16 amino acids. The CDR3 region is CASSEYLTGEYNEQFF. The CDR3 coding sequence is TGTGCCAGCAGTGAATACTTAACGGGGGAATACAATGAGCAGTTCTTC.

The sample holds a few counts of this clone. This chain uses TRBV21-1 with TRBJ2-7. TRBV21-1 is flagged as a pseudogene. This CDR3 region has 14 residues. CDR3 region: CASSKGVTSYEQYF. DNA for the CDR3: TGTGCCAGCAGCAAAGGGGTGACCTCCTACGAGCAGTACTTC.

The chain joins TRBV6-6 to TRBJ2-4; D is tentatively TRBD1 or TRBD2 (5 bases each). The CDR3 sequence is 15 residues long. Looked up from germline, CDR1 is MNHNY and CDR2 is SVGAGI (reference sequence). The V end lost 6 bases, the J end lost 8 bases, and 20 bases lay between the germline ends. This chain's CDR3 is CASSNPGTLGDIQYF. In DNA form, the CDR3 reads TGTGCCAGCAGCAATCCCGGGACGCTCGGGGACATTCAGTACTTC.

The CDR3 sequence is CASSTQGARGEQFF. The CDR3 bases are TGTGCCAGCAGCACACAGGGGGCGCGGGGTGAGCAGTTCTTC. The J gene is TRBJ2-1, the V gene TRBV5-6, with 9 bases that match TRBD1. Trimming at V came to 4 bases and at J to 9 bases, leaving 8 bases not matched to a gene. This CDR3 region has 14 residues. Germline V gives CDR1 SGHDT, CDR2 YYEEEE.

A word on this clone: The same CDR3 also results from other DNA sequences found in this sample. The V call is TRBV6-1, the J call TRBJ2-7; 8 bases align to TRBD1. The CDR3 loop spans 14 amino acids. V gave up 4 bases and J gave up 2 bases; unmatched junction bases: 4. The germline V gene has CDR1 MNHNS and CDR2 SASEGT. In nucleotides, the CDR3 is TGTGCCAGCAGTGGCGGACAGGGTACCTACGAGCAGTACTTC. Amino acid sequence: CASSGGQGTYEQYF.

The table lists this clone with a count of one. The genes are TRBV5-5 and TRBJ1-6; 9 nucleotides agree with TRBD1. V was pared by 0 bases and J by 8 bases, with 3 bases of the junction left unmatched. This CDR3 is 15 amino acids long. The germline CDR1 and CDR2 sequences are SGHKS and YYEKEE (reference sequence). The DNA for the CDR3 is TGTGCCAGCAGCTTGGTGGGACAGGGAGATTCACCCCTCCACTTT. Residues: CASSLVGQGDSPLHF. The variable domain in full, with the rest retrieved from reference TRBV5-5 and TRBJ1-6, is DAGVTQSPTHLIKTRGQQVTLRCSPISGHKSVSWYQQVLGQGPQFIFQYYEKEERGRGNFPDRFSARQFPNYSSELNVNALLLGDSALYLCASSLVGQGDSPLHFGNGTRLTVT.

The chain employs TRBV28 and TRBJ2-7, with 9 bases matching TRBD2. The CDR3 is 13 residues long. CDR1 MDHEN and CDR2 SYDVKM come from the germline V gene. The V gene end was trimmed by 8 bases and the J gene end by 5 bases; junction bases not matched to a gene: 7. The CDR3 nucleotides read TGTGCCAGCGGACCTAGCGGGACCCACGAGCAGTACTTC. Translated, it gives CASGPSGTHEQYF.

The rearrangement joins TRBV28 to TRBJ2-5, with D tentatively TRBD1 (7 bases). This CDR3 has 13 residues. Germline assignment: CDR1 MDHEN and CDR2 SYDVKM. Trimming took 5 bases from V and 4 from J, leaving 11 bases between them. As DNA, the CDR3 is TGTGCCAGCAGTCCAGGGGGGACAGAGACCCAGTACTTC. Its protein is CASSPGGTETQYF.

V and J are TRBV7-2 and TRBJ2-7; D perhaps matches TRBD2 (5 bases). Trimming cost V 4 bases and J 1 base, with 14 bases left between them. The CDR3 contains 15 residues. Looked up from germline, CDR1 is SGHTA and CDR2 is FQGNSA. The CDR3 DNA sequence: TGTGCCAGCAGCTCTACTCTAGCCGGTTCCTACGAGCAGTACTTC. This codes for CASSSTLAGSYEQYF.

The chain links TRBV5-6 to TRBJ1-1; D unclear. Germline CDR1 is SGHDT and CDR2 is YYEEEE. The CDR3 sequence is 13 residues long. V lost 5 bases to trimming and J lost 1 base, with 9 bases between them. The CDR3 sequence is CASSFGPNTEAFF. CDR3 DNA sequence: TGTGCCAGCAGTTTTGGGCCGAACACTGAAGCTTTCTTT.

The chain uses TRBV2 and TRBJ2-5; 7 bases are shared with TRBD1. Germline V gives CDR1 SNHLY, CDR2 FYNNEI. The CDR3 covers 14 residues. After removal of 10 bases from V and 4 bases from J, the junction contained 12 bases not matched to a gene. CDR3 sequence: CATAMTGPRETQYF. DNA for the CDR3: TGTGCCACAGCTATGACAGGGCCTAGAGAGACCCAGTACTTC.

CDR3 sequence: CASFSLGQGPIPNTGELFF. For the CDR3, the DNA is TGTGCCAGCTTTTCCCTGGGACAGGGGCCGATCCCGAACACCGGGGAGCTGTTTTTT. This chain links TRBV28 with TRBJ2-2; 10 positions match TRBD1. The germline gives CDR1 MDHEN, CDR2 SYDVKM. V shed 8 bases and J 0 bases; nucleotides not matched to a gene: 15. The CDR3 length is 19 residues.

J is TRBJ1-5 and V is TRBV5-5, with 7 bases that match TRBD1. Germline-derived CDR1 and CDR2 are SGHKS and YYEKEE (reference sequence). V dropped 2 bases and J dropped 1; count of bases not matched to a gene: 3. This CDR3 contains 15 residues. The CDR3 DNA reads as TGTGCCAGCAGCTTATACAGGGGAAGCAATCAGCCCCAGCATTTT. Its translation: CASSLYRGSNQPQHF. The full variable domain, completed using reference TRBV5-5 and TRBJ1-5, is DAGVTQSPTHLIKTRGQQVTLRCSPISGHKSVSWYQQVLGQGPQFIFQYYEKEERGRGNFPDRFSARQFPNYSSELNVNALLLGDSALYLCASSLYRGSNQPQHFGDGTRLSIL.

The rearrangement links TRBV7-9 to TRBJ2-1, with a weak D call TRBD2 (5 bases). V shed 3 bases and J shed 6 bases, with 9 bases lying between them. The germline V gene has CDR1 SEHNR and CDR2 FQNEAQ (reference sequence). This CDR3 spans 13 amino acids. The DNA for the CDR3 is TGTGCCAGCAGCTTTTCCGGGATCAATGAGCAGTTCTTC. Translated: CASSFSGINEQFF.

The CDR3 DNA follows: TGCGCCAGCAGCTCTCAGGGGGCTGACTATGGCTACACCTTC. As protein: CASSSQGADYGYTF. The chain uses TRBV5-1 and TRBJ1-2; 8 bases match TRBD1. Trimming took 3 bases from V and 3 from J; bases not matched to a gene: 4. This CDR3 has 14 residues. The germline CDR1 and CDR2 sequences are SGHRS and YFSETQ.

This clone has a handful of counts. This chain links TRBV29-1 with TRBJ1-5; 7 nucleotides line up with TRBD1. Germline V CDR1 and CDR2: SQVTM, ANQGSEA. The length of the CDR3 is 13 residues. Unmatched junction bases numbered 5, after V lost 6 bases and J lost 3 bases. The CDR3 DNA is TGCAGCGTCGGACAGGACTTCAATCAGCCCCAGCATTTT. It codes for CSVGQDFNQPQHF.

V gene TRBV18 combines with J gene TRBJ1-1, with D perhaps matching TRBD1 (5 bases). The CDR3 is 13 amino acids. In germline, CDR1 is KGHSH, CDR2 LQKENI. V gave up 5 bases and J gave up 0 bases, with 7 bases separating them. CDR3 amino acids: CASSRDLNTEAFF. CDR3 DNA: TGTGCCAGCTCAAGGGACCTGAACACTGAAGCTTTCTTT.

The chain is built from TRBV6-1 and TRBJ2-1, with a tentative D call TRBD1 (5 bases). This CDR3 contains 16 residues. The germline gives CDR1 MNHNS, CDR2 SASEGT. The V and J ends lost 2 bases and 3 bases respectively, with 14 bases between them. The CDR3 DNA follows: TGTGCCAGCAGTGAACGTTCTTCAGGGATCTACAATGAGCAGTTCTTC. Translated: CASSERSSGIYNEQFF.

The chain links TRBV6-1 to TRBJ2-2; D remains unclear. V shed 10 bases and J shed 5 bases, with 14 bases lying between them. The V gene's germline CDR1 is MNHNS and CDR2 SASEGT. This CDR3 is 13 amino acids long. CDR3 sequence (DNA): TGTGCCACCATCTGGTTCGGTACCGGGGAGCTGTTTTTT. Residues: CATIWFGTGELFF.

This chain joins TRBV10-2 and TRBJ2-1; TRBD2 aligns across 11 bases. Trimming at V came to 3 bases and at J to 8 bases, leaving 9 bases not matched to a gene. The CDR3 has 16 amino acids. The germline CDR1 and CDR2 sequences are WSHSY and SAAADI. The CDR3 sequence is CASSDLAGGPLDEQFF. In nucleotides, the CDR3 is TGCGCCAGCAGTGACCTAGCGGGGGGCCCGCTGGATGAGCAGTTCTTC.

This sequence joins TRBV5-1 and TRBJ2-1; perhaps TRBD1 as D (6 bases). The ends were cut back, 0 bases at V and 9 bases at J, with 19 bases in the middle. Germline V CDR1 and CDR2: SGHRS, YFSETQ. The CDR3 length is 16 residues. The CDR3 loop is CASSLEGVWARGEQFF. CDR3 in DNA: TGCGCCAGCAGCTTGGAGGGGGTCTGGGCTAGGGGTGAGCAGTTCTTC.

This sequence joins TRBV4-1 and TRBJ2-5; 10 positions match TRBD2. The CDR3 extends over 16 amino acids. V lost 3 bases, J lost 3 bases, and 7 bases stayed unmatched. Germline V CDR1 and CDR2: MGHRA, YSYEKL. The CDR3 reads CASSQGVAGGEETQYF. Here the CDR3 DNA reads TGCGCCAGCAGCCAGGGGGTAGCGGGGGGAGAAGAGACCCAGTACTTC.

The chain carries TRBV29-1 and TRBJ2-1; 7 bases agree with TRBD2. Germline CDR1 reads SQVTM; CDR2 reads ANQGSEA. The CDR3 spans 13 residues. Trimming at V came to 7 bases and at J to 3 bases, leaving 6 bases not matched to a gene. The CDR3 reads CSAGGGVYNEQFF. Written as DNA, the CDR3 is TGCAGCGCTGGGGGAGGGGTCTACAATGAGCAGTTCTTC.

This chain links TRBV14 with TRBJ1-4; D remains ambiguous. Germline V gene sequence: CDR1 SGHDN, CDR2 FVKESK. V lost 0 bases, J lost 8 bases, and 13 bases lay in between. The CDR3 has 15 residues. The CDR3 DNA reads as TGTGCCAGCAGCCAAGAGGCCACCTACCGGGAAAAACTGTTTTTT. As protein: CASSQEATYREKLFF.